This TCR beta chain was sequenced for a study of cytomegalovirus exposure and HLA in healthy donors. Study-wide findings and caveats: V- and J-gene trimming of TCR beta was linked (in a later analysis) to a missense DCLRE1C variant. A later analysis by the authors found several of the most significant clusters apparently linked to common viral pathogens. What TCR beta sequences reportedly achieved was accurate prediction of HLA-A and HLA-B alleles in most subjects.

This CDR3 has 16 residues. With 3 bases clipped from V and 6 bases from J, the junction kept 9 bases outside the gene matches. Germline V gives CDR1 LNHDA, CDR2 SQIVND (reference sequence). The study ran its PCR with 60 Vbeta and 13 Jbeta primers. The data were produced by immunoSEQ multiplex PCR, yet TCRdb's version contains in-frame clones alone and is incomplete. The sample has roughly 100,000 clones, around 70% seen once. A note on this clone: Its target is not known.

The chain employs TRBV19 and TRBJ1-5, with 9 bases matching TRBD1. Sequenced: PBMCs. The receptor comes from a man in his thirties or forties in good health and CMV-seronegative. In DNA form, the CDR3 reads TGTGCCAGTAGTATTATACCGGGACAGGGAGCTCAGCCCCAGCATTTT. It codes for CASSIIPGQGAQPQHF.